Following are 31 T cell receptor beta chains from one sample sequenced in a study of cytomegalovirus exposure and HLA in healthy donors. The PCR used 60 Vbeta and 13 Jbeta primers. Generated by immunoSEQ multiplex PCR, the TCRdb table keeps only in-frame clones and is missing some. The data hold more than 110,000 clones, with approximately 80% observed a single time. The material sequenced was PBMCs. The origin of the receptors is a man between 50 and 59 years old in good health and CMV-seronegative.

The J gene is TRBJ1-1, the V gene TRBV5-4, with D perhaps TRBD1 (6 bases). V lost 4 bases, J lost 1 base, and 11 bases lay in between. The CDR3 has 14 amino acids. From germline, CDR1 is SGHNT and CDR2 YYREEE (reference sequence). CDR3 loop: CASSRQVANTEAFF. In DNA, the CDR3 is TGTGCCAGCAGCCGACAGGTAGCGAACACTGAAGCTTTCTTT.

The chain has TRBV30 and TRBJ1-2; 9 bases align to TRBD1. The CDR3 consists of 16 residues. With 2 bases clipped from V and 7 bases from J, the junction kept 14 bases outside the gene matches. CDR1 and CDR2 from the germline V gene are GTSNPN and SVGIG (reference sequence). The CDR3 bases are TGTGCCTGGAGTAATAAGGGACAGGGCGTAAATACTGGCTACACCTTC. Translation: CAWSNKGQGVNTGYTF.

The chain joins TRBV7-9 to TRBJ1-4; D is unclear. Germline assignment: CDR1 SEHNR and CDR2 FQNEAQ (reference sequence). The CDR3 totals 13 residues. V lost 1 base to trimming and J lost 7 bases, with 7 bases between them. The CDR3 coding sequence is TGTGCCAGCAGCTTAGTGGCAGTTGAAAAACTGTTTTTT. Its protein product is CASSLVAVEKLFF.

The V call is TRBV30, the J call TRBJ2-3, with 10 bases aligning to TRBD2. The germline CDR1 and CDR2 sequences are GTSNPN and SVGIG (reference sequence). The CDR3 is 15 residues long. V lost 0 bases, J lost 5 bases, and 5 bases stayed unmatched. The chain's CDR3 is CAWSVLAGLGDTQYF. CDR3 DNA sequence: TGTGCCTGGAGTGTACTAGCGGGGCTAGGAGATACGCAGTATTTT.

This clone has only one observation. The chain links TRBV7-9 to TRBJ1-1; D not resolved. The germline gives CDR1 SEHNR, CDR2 FQNEAQ (reference sequence). The CDR3 length is 15 residues. Trimming cost V 5 bases and J 1 base, with 14 bases left between them. In DNA, the CDR3 is TGTGCCAGCAGCGCAGGAGGGAAAGGGAACACTGAAGCTTTCTTT. Protein: CASSAGGKGNTEAFF. The full variable domain, its missing parts supplied by reference TRBV7-9 and TRBJ1-1, is DTGVSQNPRHKITKRGQNVTFRCDPISEHNRLYWYRQTLGQGPEFLTYFQNEAQLEKSRLLSDRFSAERPKGSFSTLEIQRTEQGDSAMYLCASSAGGKGNTEAFFGQGTRLTVV.

This chain connects TRBV5-8 to TRBJ1-4; a possible D gene is TRBD1 (6 bases). CDR1 and CDR2 from the germline V gene are SGHTS and YDEGEE. The V end was cut by 0 bases, the J end by 11 bases, with 20 bases between. This CDR3 spans 16 amino acids. The CDR3 protein is CASSLVETGSVIKLFF. The CDR3 DNA reads as TGTGCCAGCAGCTTGGTCGAAACAGGGAGTGTGATTAAACTGTTTTTT.

The V call is TRBV7-9, the J call TRBJ2-5; TRBD1 aligns across 9 bases. With 5 bases clipped from V and 2 bases from J, the junction kept 15 bases outside the gene matches. Germline CDR1 and CDR2: SEHNR and FQNEAQ (reference sequence). The CDR3 has 18 residues. CDR3 region: CASSTLYRGRWRQETQYF. The DNA of the CDR3 is TGTGCCAGCAGCACTTTATACAGGGGGCGATGGAGGCAAGAGACCCAGTACTTC.

The chain carries TRBV19 and TRBJ2-3; TRBD2 aligns across 12 bases. Germline V gene sequence: CDR1 LNHDA, CDR2 SQIVND (reference sequence). Unmatched junction bases numbered 7, after V lost 5 bases and J lost 4 bases. This CDR3 comprises 16 residues. CDR3 coding DNA: TGTGCCAGTAGTCCCTACGGACTAGCGGGATCAGATACGCAGTATTTT. Protein sequence: CASSPYGLAGSDTQYF. Drawing the rest from reference TRBV19 and TRBJ2-3, the complete variable domain is DGGITQSPKYLFRKEGQNVTLSCEQNLNHDAMYWYRQDPGQGLRLIYYSQIVNDFQKGDIAEGYSVSREKKESFPLTVTSAQKNPTAFYLCASSPYGLAGSDTQYFGPGTRLTVL.

The table lists this clone with a count of one. The V call is TRBV5-8, the J call TRBJ1-4; weak D call: TRBD1 (5 bases). The V end was cut by 0 bases, the J end by 3 bases, with 9 bases between. The CDR3 has 15 amino acids. CDR1 is SGHTS, CDR2 YDEGEE, per germline. In nucleotides, the CDR3 is TGTGCCAGCAGCTTGGGCAGGGTTCCTAATGAAAAACTGTTTTTT. Amino acid sequence: CASSLGRVPNEKLFF.

This clone was seen only a few times. The rearrangement joins TRBV7-9 to TRBJ1-1; 7 positions agree with TRBD1. V was clipped by 7 bases and J by 4 bases; unmatched bases: 9. Germline values: CDR1 SEHNR, CDR2 FQNEAQ (reference sequence). The CDR3 runs 14 residues. CDR3 sequence: CASTRQGSITEAFF. DNA for the CDR3: TGTGCCAGCACCCGACAGGGTTCGATCACTGAAGCTTTCTTT.

The V and J genes are TRBV5-1 and TRBJ1-5; D possibly corresponds to TRBD1 (5 bases). With 0 bases removed from V and 5 bases from J, the gap between germline ends came to 12 bases. In germline, CDR1 is SGHRS, CDR2 YFSETQ. The CDR3 spans 15 residues. The CDR3 reads CASSLDGDSYQPQHF. CDR3 coding DNA: TGCGCCAGCAGCTTGGATGGGGACTCATATCAGCCCCAGCATTTT. Supplemented by reference TRBV5-1 and TRBJ1-5, the full variable domain reads KAGVTQTPRYLIKTRGQQVTLSCSPISGHRSVSWYQQTPGQGLQFLFEYFSETQRNKGNFPGRFSGRQFSNSRSEMNVSTLELGDSALYLCASSLDGDSYQPQHFGDGTRLSIL.

The chain carries TRBV9 and TRBJ2-3, with D possibly matching TRBD1 (6 bases). The CDR3 consists of 15 residues. Germline V gene lookup returns CDR1 SGDLS and CDR2 YYNGEE. The V and J ends lost 5 bases and 0 bases respectively, with 13 bases between them. The CDR3 reads CASRKSTGSTDTQYF. CDR3 coding DNA: TGTGCCAGCAGAAAATCGACAGGCAGCACAGATACGCAGTATTTT.

This clone was detected only a few times. The rearrangement joins TRBV12-5 to TRBJ1-5; maybe TRBD1 (5 bases). The CDR3 is 15 amino acids. Germline V CDR1 and CDR2: LGHNT, FRNRAP. Trimming removed 1 base at V and 7 bases at J, with 14 bases between. This chain's CDR3 is CASGLGTPRGQPQHF. Here the CDR3 DNA reads TGTGCTAGTGGTTTGGGAACGCCTCGGGGGCAGCCCCAGCATTTT.

The V gene is TRBV7-2, the J gene TRBJ2-5, with D perhaps TRBD2 (6 bases). V was shortened by 4 bases and J by 4 bases, with 13 bases between the two germline ends. The CDR3 length is 14 residues. CDR1 is SGHTA, CDR2 FQGNSA, per germline. CDR3 nucleotide sequence: TGTGCCAGCAGCTACGGTTATAGCGGAGAGACCCAGTACTTC. Translating gives CASSYGYSGETQYF.

The chain recombines TRBV30 with TRBJ2-3; 10 positions match TRBD1. CDR1 and CDR2 from the germline V gene are GTSNPN and SVGIG (reference sequence). Trimming removed 6 bases from V and 5 bases from J; junction bases left unmatched: 5. The CDR3 totals 13 residues. The CDR3 sequence: CACSDRGQDTQYF. The CDR3 DNA is TGTGCCTGCTCCGACAGGGGGCAAGATACGCAGTATTTT.

The J gene is TRBJ2-5, the V gene TRBV6-1, with D possibly matching TRBD2 (6 bases). Trimming removed 7 bases from V and 11 bases from J, with 20 bases in between. The CDR3 sequence is 13 residues long. CDR1 is MNHNS, CDR2 SASEGT, per germline. As DNA, the CDR3 is TGTGCCAGCACCACTTTGGAGGGCCCTAAACAGTACTTC. It yields the protein CASTTLEGPKQYF.

This clone has only a few counts. The chain recombines TRBV19 with TRBJ1-4; unclear D gene. The CDR3 spans 13 residues. Germline lookup yields CDR1 LNHDA and CDR2 SQIVND (reference sequence). V lost 8 bases, J lost 2 bases, and 9 bases lay in between. The CDR3 loop is CASRGVTNEKLFF. CDR3 DNA sequence: TGTGCCAGTCGCGGTGTGACTAATGAAAAACTGTTTTTT. Based on the CDR3 plus reference TRBV19 and TRBJ1-4, the full variable domain is DGGITQSPKYLFRKEGQNVTLSCEQNLNHDAMYWYRQDPGQGLRLIYYSQIVNDFQKGDIAEGYSVSREKKESFPLTVTSAQKNPTAFYLCASRGVTNEKLFFGSGTQLSVL.

V is TRBV5-1 and J is TRBJ1-2, with a weak D call TRBD1 (6 bases). This CDR3 contains 11 residues. The germline V and J ends were trimmed by 4 bases and 6 bases, with 7 bases remaining between them. CDR1 SGHRS and CDR2 YFSETQ come from the germline V gene. CDR3 loop: CASSPGDGYTF. CDR3 sequence (DNA): TGCGCCAGCAGCCCAGGGGATGGCTACACCTTC.

The chain combines TRBV7-9 with TRBJ2-3; the match to TRBD1 covers 9 bases. The junction had 9 bases not matched to a gene; V was cut back by 6 bases and J by 5 bases. CDR1 SEHNR and CDR2 FQNEAQ come from the germline V gene (reference sequence). The CDR3 consists of 15 residues. This chain's CDR3 is CASSSTGGRVDTQYF. The CDR3, as DNA: TGTGCCAGCAGTTCCACAGGGGGCCGAGTAGATACGCAGTATTTT.

This clone has a single count. This chain uses TRBV7-6 with TRBJ2-7; TRBD2 aligns across 10 bases. CDR3 length: 16 residues. J was trimmed by 5 bases and V by 6 bases; bases with no gene match: 13. The V gene's germline CDR1 is SGHVS and CDR2 FNYEAQ. CDR3 DNA sequence: TGTGCCAGCAGGAGAGCGGGAGGGCCAAGTCCAAACGAGCAGTACTTC. It translates to CASRRAGGPSPNEQYF.

The CDR3 region has the DNA TGCGCCAGCAGCTTGGAGGCTAGCGGGAGTGGGACAGATACGCAGTATTTT. It yields the protein CASSLEASGSGTDTQYF. The V call is TRBV5-1, the J call TRBJ2-3; 10 bases align to TRBD2. Germline CDR1 SGHRS, CDR2 YFSETQ. This CDR3 comprises 17 residues. Germline trimming cut 0 bases from V and 3 bases from J; bases unmatched to any gene: 7. The whole variable domain, filled in from reference TRBV5-1 and TRBJ2-3, reads KAGVTQTPRYLIKTRGQQVTLSCSPISGHRSVSWYQQTPGQGLQFLFEYFSETQRNKGNFPGRFSGRQFSNSRSEMNVSTLELGDSALYLCASSLEASGSGTDTQYFGPGTRLTVL.

This chain uses TRBV6-4 with TRBJ1-1; TRBD1 agrees at 7 bases. CDR3 length equals 15 residues. Germline V gives CDR1 MRHNA, CDR2 SNTAGT. The J segment lost 0 bases and the V segment lost 5 bases, leaving 6 bases of the junction unmatched. Here the CDR3 reads CASSPQTGMNTEAFF. The CDR3 DNA reads TGTGCCAGCAGTCCCCAGACAGGGATGAACACTGAAGCTTTCTTT.

There are a few counts of this clone. The V call is TRBV6-5, the J call TRBJ1-5, with D maybe TRBD1 (5 bases). This CDR3 is 15 amino acids long. Trimming took off 0 bases at V and 3 bases at J, with 9 bases between the two ends. The germline V gene has CDR1 MNHEY and CDR2 SVGAGI. The CDR3 is CASSYSSQDNQPQHF. CDR3 sequence (DNA): TGTGCCAGCAGTTACTCGTCACAGGACAATCAGCCCCAGCATTTT.

The chain employs TRBV6-1 and TRBJ2-5, with TRBD2 matching 11 bases. With the DNA end fitting TRBJ2-7 better, the J assignment may be wrong. Germline values: CDR1 MNHNS, CDR2 SASEGT. The CDR3 has 18 amino acids. CDR3 bases: TGTGCCAGCAGTGAATCGGCGCTAGCGGGAGGAAGCCCCTACGAGCAGTACTTC. It yields the protein CASSESALAGGSPYEQYF.

This chain joins TRBV5-1 and TRBJ1-4; weak D call: TRBD1 (6 bases). Trimming shortened V by 3 bases and J by 5 bases, and 11 bases separated the two germline ends. Germline V gene data show CDR1 as SGHRS and CDR2 as YFSETQ. The CDR3 totals 14 residues. The CDR3 protein is CASSSDRRNEKLFF. CDR3 coding DNA: TGCGCCAGCAGCTCGGACAGAAGAAATGAAAAACTGTTTTTT.

V and J are TRBV27 and TRBJ2-2; 13 bases are shared with TRBD2. The germline CDR1 and CDR2 sequences are MNHEY and SMNVEV (reference sequence). The trim removed 2 bases at V and 6 bases at J, leaving 21 bases unmatched. The CDR3 covers 22 residues. CDR3 nucleotides: TGTGCCAGCAGTTTAATCCCTCCTGGTTCCAGACAAACTAGCGGGGGGGCCGGGGAGCTGTTTTTT. Residues: CASSLIPPGSRQTSGGAGELFF.

The chain links TRBV29-1 to TRBJ1-2; 7 bases match TRBD1. Germline CDR1 SQVTM, CDR2 ANQGSEA. CDR3 size: 13 residues. Trimming cost V 6 bases and J 7 bases; bases outside gene matches: 11. The CDR3 spells CSVARDRAGGYTF. CDR3 nucleotides: TGCAGCGTGGCCCGAGACAGGGCGGGTGGCTACACCTTC.

This clone was seen a few times. This sequence joins TRBV2 and TRBJ2-5; 11 nucleotides line up with TRBD1. The length of the CDR3 is 14 residues. The V gene's germline CDR1 is SNHLY and CDR2 FYNNEI. V dropped 4 bases and J dropped 2; count of bases not matched to a gene: 0. The chain's CDR3 is CASSGDRGQETQYF. DNA of the CDR3: TGTGCCAGCAGTGGGGACAGGGGGCAAGAGACCCAGTACTTC.

The chain recombines TRBV4-1 with TRBJ1-5; tentative D call: TRBD1 (6 bases). V was clipped by 3 bases and J by 1 base, with 10 bases between them. The CDR3 runs 15 residues. Per germline, CDR1 MGHRA and CDR2 YSYEKL. The CDR3 spells CASSHHRESNQPQHF. The CDR3 DNA follows: TGCGCCAGCAGCCACCACAGGGAGAGCAATCAGCCCCAGCATTTT.

The chain joins TRBV5-4 to TRBJ2-1; D unresolved. Germline loops: CDR1 SGHNT, CDR2 YYREEE (reference sequence). The CDR3 runs 13 residues. V lost 5 bases and J 7 bases, leaving 13 bases between the germline ends. CDR3 sequence: CASRRGSKNEQFF. The CDR3 DNA reads as TGTGCCAGCAGGCGCGGCAGCAAGAATGAGCAGTTCTTC.

V usage is TRBV27 and J usage is TRBJ1-1, with D possibly TRBD1 on 6 matching bases. The germline CDR1 and CDR2 sequences are MNHEY and SMNVEV (reference sequence). The CDR3 consists of 19 residues. Trimming shortened V by 2 bases and J by 1 base, and 23 bases separated the two germline ends. The CDR3 region has the DNA TGTGCCAGCAGTTTAGAAAGGCGGCGAGTGGGGGCCTCGAACACTGAAGCTTTCTTT. Amino acid sequence: CASSLERRRVGASNTEAFF.